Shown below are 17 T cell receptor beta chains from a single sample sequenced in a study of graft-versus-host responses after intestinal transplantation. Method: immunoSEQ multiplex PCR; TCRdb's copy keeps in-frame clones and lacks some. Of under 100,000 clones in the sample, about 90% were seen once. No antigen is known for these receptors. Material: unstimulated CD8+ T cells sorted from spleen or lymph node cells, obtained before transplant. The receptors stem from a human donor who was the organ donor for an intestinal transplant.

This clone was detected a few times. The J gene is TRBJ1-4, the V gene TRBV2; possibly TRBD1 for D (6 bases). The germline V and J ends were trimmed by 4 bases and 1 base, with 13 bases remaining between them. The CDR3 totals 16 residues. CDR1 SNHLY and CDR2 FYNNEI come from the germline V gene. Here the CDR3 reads CASSGPQQGTNEKLFF. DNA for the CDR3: TGTGCCAGCAGTGGCCCTCAACAGGGAACTAATGAAAAACTGTTTTTT.

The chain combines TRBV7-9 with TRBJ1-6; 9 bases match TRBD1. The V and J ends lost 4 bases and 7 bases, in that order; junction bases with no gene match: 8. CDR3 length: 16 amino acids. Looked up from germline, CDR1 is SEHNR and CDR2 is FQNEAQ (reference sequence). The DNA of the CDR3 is TGTGCCAGCAGCTCATACACAGGGGGCGGGAATTCACCCCTCCACTTT. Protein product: CASSSYTGGGNSPLHF.

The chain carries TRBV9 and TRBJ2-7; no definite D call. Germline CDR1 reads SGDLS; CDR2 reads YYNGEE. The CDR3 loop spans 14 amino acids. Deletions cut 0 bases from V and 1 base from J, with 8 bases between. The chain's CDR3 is CASSVGSGSYEQYF. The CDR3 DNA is TGTGCCAGCAGCGTAGGTTCGGGTTCCTACGAGCAGTACTTC.

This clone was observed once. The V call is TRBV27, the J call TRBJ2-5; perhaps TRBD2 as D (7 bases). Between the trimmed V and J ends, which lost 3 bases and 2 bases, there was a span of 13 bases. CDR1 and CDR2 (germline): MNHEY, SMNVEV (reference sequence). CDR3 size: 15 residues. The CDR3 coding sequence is TGTGCCAGCAGTTTGGGGGGGCGCATTCAAGAGACCCAGTACTTC. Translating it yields CASSLGGRIQETQYF.

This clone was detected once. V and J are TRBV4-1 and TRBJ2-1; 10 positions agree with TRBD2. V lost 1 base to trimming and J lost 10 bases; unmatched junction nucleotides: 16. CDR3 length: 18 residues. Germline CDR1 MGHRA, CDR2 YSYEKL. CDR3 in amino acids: CASSQGGAGGGFPREQFF. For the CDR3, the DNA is TGCGCCAGCAGCCAAGGAGGAGCGGGGGGGGGATTCCCGCGCGAGCAGTTCTTC.

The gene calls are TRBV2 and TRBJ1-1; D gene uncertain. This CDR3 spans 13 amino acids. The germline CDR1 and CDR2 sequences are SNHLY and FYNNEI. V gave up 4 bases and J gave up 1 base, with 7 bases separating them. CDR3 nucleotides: TGTGCCAGCAGTGTCGGGGAGAACACTGAAGCTTTCTTT. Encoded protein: CASSVGENTEAFF.

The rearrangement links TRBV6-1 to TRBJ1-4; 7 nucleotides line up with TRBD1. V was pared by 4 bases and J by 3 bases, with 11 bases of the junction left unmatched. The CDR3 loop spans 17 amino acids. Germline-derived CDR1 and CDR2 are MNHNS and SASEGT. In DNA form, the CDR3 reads TGTGCCAGCAGTGGAGCCAGGGGGGTATCTGCTAATGAAAAACTGTTTTTT. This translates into CASSGARGVSANEKLFF.

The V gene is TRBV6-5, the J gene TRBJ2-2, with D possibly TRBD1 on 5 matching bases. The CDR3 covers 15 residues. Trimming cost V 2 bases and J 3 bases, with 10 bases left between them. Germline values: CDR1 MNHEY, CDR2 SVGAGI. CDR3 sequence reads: CASSYGQGYTGELFF. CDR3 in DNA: TGTGCCAGCAGTTACGGCCAGGGTTACACCGGGGAGCTGTTTTTT.

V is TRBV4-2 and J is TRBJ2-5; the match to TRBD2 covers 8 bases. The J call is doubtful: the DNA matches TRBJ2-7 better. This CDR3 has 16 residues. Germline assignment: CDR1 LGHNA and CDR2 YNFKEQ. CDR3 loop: CASSQEAGLVIYEQYF. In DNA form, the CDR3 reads TGTGCCAGCAGCCAAGAGGCGGGACTAGTCATCTACGAGCAGTACTTC.

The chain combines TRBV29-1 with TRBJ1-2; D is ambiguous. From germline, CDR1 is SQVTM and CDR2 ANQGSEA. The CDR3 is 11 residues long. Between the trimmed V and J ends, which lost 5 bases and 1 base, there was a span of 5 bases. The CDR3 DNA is TGCAGCGTTAACAGTAACTATGGCTACACCTTC. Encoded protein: CSVNSNYGYTF.

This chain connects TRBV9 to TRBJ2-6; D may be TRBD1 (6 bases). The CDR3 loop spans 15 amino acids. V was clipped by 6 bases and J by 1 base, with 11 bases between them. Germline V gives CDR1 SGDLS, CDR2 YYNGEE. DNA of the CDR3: TGTGCCAGCAAGGGGGAAGGGTCTGGGGCCAACGTCCTGACTTTC. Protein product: CASKGEGSGANVLTF. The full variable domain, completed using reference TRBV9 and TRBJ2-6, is DSGVTQTPKHLITATGQRVTLRCSPRSGDLSVYWYQQSLDQGLQFLIQYYNGEERAKGNILERFSAQQFPDLHSELNLSSLELGDSALYFCASKGEGSGANVLTFGAGSRLTVL.

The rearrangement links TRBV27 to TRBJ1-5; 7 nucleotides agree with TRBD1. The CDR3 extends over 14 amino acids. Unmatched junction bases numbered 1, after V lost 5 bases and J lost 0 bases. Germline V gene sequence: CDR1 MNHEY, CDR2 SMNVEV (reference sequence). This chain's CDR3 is CASSHRGSNQPQHF. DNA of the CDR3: TGTGCCAGCAGTCACAGGGGTAGCAATCAGCCCCAGCATTTT.

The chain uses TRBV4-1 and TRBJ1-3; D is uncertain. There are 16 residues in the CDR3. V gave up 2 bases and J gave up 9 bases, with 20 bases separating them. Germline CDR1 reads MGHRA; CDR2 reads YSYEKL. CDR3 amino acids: CASSQFPTVLRSTIYF. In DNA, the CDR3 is TGCGCCAGCAGCCAATTCCCCACGGTGCTGAGGAGCACCATATATTTT.

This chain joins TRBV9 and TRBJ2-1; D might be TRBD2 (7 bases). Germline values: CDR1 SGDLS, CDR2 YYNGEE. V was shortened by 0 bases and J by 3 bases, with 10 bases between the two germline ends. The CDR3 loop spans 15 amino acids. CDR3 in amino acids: CASSVEGGVYNEQFF. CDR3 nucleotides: TGTGCCAGCAGCGTAGAGGGGGGGGTCTACAATGAGCAGTTCTTC.

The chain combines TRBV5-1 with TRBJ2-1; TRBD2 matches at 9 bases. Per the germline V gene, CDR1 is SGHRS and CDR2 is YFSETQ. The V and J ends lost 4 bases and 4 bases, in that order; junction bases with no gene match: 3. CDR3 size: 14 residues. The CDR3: CASSQAGGYNEQFF. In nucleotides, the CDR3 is TGCGCCAGCAGCCAAGCGGGGGGATACAATGAGCAGTTCTTC.

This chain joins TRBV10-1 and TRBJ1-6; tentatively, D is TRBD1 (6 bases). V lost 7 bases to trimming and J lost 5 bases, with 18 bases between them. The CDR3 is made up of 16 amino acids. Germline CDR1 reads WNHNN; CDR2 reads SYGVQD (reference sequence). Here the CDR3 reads CASTNLQGTHNSPLHF. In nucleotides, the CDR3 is TGCGCCAGCACCAACCTCCAGGGGACCCATAATTCACCCCTCCACTTT.

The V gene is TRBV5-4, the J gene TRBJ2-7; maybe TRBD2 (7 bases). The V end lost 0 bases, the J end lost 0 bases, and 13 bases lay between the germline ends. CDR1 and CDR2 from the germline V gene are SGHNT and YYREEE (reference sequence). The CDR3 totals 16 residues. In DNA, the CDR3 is TGTGCCAGCAGCTTGGGCGGGGGCCTCAGCTCCTACGAGCAGTACTTC. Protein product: CASSLGGGLSSYEQYF. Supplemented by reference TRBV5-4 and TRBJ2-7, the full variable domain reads ETGVTQSPTHLIKTRGQQVTLRCSSQSGHNTVSWYQQALGQGPQFIFQYYREEENGRGNFPPRFSGLQFPNYSSELNVNALELDDSALYLCASSLGGGLSSYEQYFGPGTRLTVT.